Listed here is a single T cell receptor (beta chain). Its specificity is unknown. This sample is drawn from a study of cytotoxic CD8 clonotypes in ibrutinib-treated CLL. The sequencing depth, 1 in 200,000 to 1 in 1 million T cells, was the target. TCRdb keeps only in-frame clones here, not all; method: immunoSEQ multiplex PCR. The profile shows hundreds of thousands of clones, under 75% of them singletons. The study's findings and limits: At progression, clonality fell back toward baseline after rising at ibrutinib response. The public clonotypes identified were infrequent and showed contraction or stability on treatment. Higher circulating CD8+ T-cell counts strongly accompanied higher baseline clonality, above age-matched healthy donors.

The trim removed 4 bases at V and 6 bases at J, leaving 12 bases unmatched. Germline V lookup: CDR1 ENHRY, CDR2 SYGVKD. CDR3 length: 15 residues. The specimen was PBMCs, collected after 24 months of ibrutinib treatment. The receptor was isolated from a human donor with chronic lymphocytic leukemia. The chain carries TRBV10-3 and TRBJ2-7, with 7 bases that match TRBD1. The CDR3 coding sequence is TGTGCCATCAGTGGTTCGGACAGGACCCAGGGCGAGCAGTACTTC. It codes for CAISGSDRTQGEQYF.